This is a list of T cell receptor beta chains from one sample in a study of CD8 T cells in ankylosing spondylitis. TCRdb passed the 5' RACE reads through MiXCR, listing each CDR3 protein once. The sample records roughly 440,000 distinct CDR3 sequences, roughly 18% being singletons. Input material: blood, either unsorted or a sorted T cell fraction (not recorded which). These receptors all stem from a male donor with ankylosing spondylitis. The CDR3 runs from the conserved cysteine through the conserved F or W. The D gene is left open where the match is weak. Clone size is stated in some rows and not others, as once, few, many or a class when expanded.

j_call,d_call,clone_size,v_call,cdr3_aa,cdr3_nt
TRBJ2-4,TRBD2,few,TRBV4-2,CASSQDTGTSGSKNIQYF,TGTGCCAGCAGCCAAGATACTGGGACTAGCGGGTCCAAAAACATTCAGTACTTC
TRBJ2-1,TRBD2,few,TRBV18,CASSRTKLSGALNEQFF,TGTGCCAGCTCACGTACAAAACTCAGCGGGGCTCTCAATGAGCAGTTCTTC
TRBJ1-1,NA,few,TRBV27,CASSLGNPGNTEAFF,TGTGCCAGCAGTTTAGGGAACCCCGGGAACACTGAAGCTTTCTTT
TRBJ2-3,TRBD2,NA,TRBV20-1,CSASPNRGLAASTDTQYF,TGCAGTGCTAGCCCGAACCGCGGACTAGCGGCTAGCACAGATACGCAGTATTTT
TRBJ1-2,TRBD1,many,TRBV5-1,CASSWGDRDHGYTF,TGCGCCAGCAGCTGGGGAGACAGGGACCATGGCTACACCTTC
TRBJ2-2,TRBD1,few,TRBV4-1,CASSQRGQTNTGELFF,TGCGCCAGCAGCCAAAGGGGACAGACGAACACCGGGGAGCTGTTTTTT
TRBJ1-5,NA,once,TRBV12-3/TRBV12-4,CASSTTPRTENQPQHF,TGTGCCAGCAGTACTACCCCCCGGACAGAGAATCAGCCCCAGCATTTT
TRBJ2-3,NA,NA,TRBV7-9,CASSPRGVATDTQYF,TGTGCCAGCAGCCCCCGAGGGGTCGCCACAGATACGCAGTATTTT
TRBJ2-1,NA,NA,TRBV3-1,CASSHSNEQFF,TGTGCCAGCAGCCATAGCAATGAGCAGTTCTTC
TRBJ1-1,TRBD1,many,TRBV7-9,CASSVTGANTEAFF,TGTGCCAGCAGCGTCACAGGGGCGAACACTGAAGCTTTCTTT
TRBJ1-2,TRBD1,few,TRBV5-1,CASSANLGTGGGDYGYTF,TGCGCCAGCAGCGCAAACCTCGGGACAGGGGGAGGCGACTATGGCTACACCTTC
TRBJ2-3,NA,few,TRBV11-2,CASSSTQKGPWGTQYF,TGTGCCAGCAGCTCAACTCAGAAGGGCCCATGGGGTACGCAGTATTTT